This TCR beta chain was identified during a study of blood T cells in healthy people across ages. The CDR3 sequence is 15 residues long. Per the germline V gene, CDR1 is GTSNPN and CDR2 is SVGIG (reference sequence). Deletions cut 5 bases from V and 5 bases from J, with 18 bases between. This clonotype was observed at least ten times. A second about 6 to 12 cycle PCR used barcoded and J-beta primers. Using its own MiXCR run on the 5' RACE reads, TCRdb lists one record per CDR3 protein. This repertoire shows about 570,000 distinct CDR3 sequences, about a quarter found once; its top ten account for 3.6%. These data were likewise used in another study, on T cells of mothers and their children. That investigation notes: Each 15 ul cDNA reaction used approximately 1.5 ug RNA; all RNA was used. Each child gave about 3 million TCR beta CDR3 reads (each mother, over 9 million). There was no detection of any persistent microchimeric T cell clones.

The chain is built from TRBV30 and TRBJ2-2; D might be TRBD1 (7 bases). Sequencing used blood. The clonotype was recovered from a boy aged 2 to 9 in good health. The CDR3 DNA follows: TGTGCCTGGGCCCGGGGGAACAGGGGAACCGGGGAGCTGTTTTTT. Translated, it gives CAWARGNRGTGELFF.